A single sample is the source of the 4 T cell receptor beta chains below, sequenced in a study of blood T cell repertoires in COVID-19 (dated by TCRdb to between 2020 and 2021). Library preparation employed the immunoSEQ multiplex PCR assay. TCRdb took this table from immuneACCESS and kept in-frame rearrangements with V and J called. Such tables lack part of the clones; where checked against another copy, unresolved V genes explain under half of the gap, and the rest is unexplained. The sample records fewer than 350,000 clones, roughly 90% of which are singletons. About 1.7% of the sample rests with the top ten. The sequencing sample was made of PBMCs or T cells enriched from blood (not recorded which). Receptors were obtained from a woman between 18 and 30 years old with acute COVID-19.

The chain is built from TRBV29-1 and TRBJ1-1; D uncertain. Germline CDR1 and CDR2: SQVTM and ANQGSEA. The CDR3 consists of 13 residues. V lost 4 bases to trimming and J lost 1 base, with 10 bases between them. CDR3 in DNA: TGCAGCGTTGCGGTCAGACAGAACACTGAAGCTTTCTTT. Its protein product is CSVAVRQNTEAFF.

The V and J genes are TRBV30 and TRBJ2-7; 10 nucleotides match TRBD2. The germline V gene has CDR1 GTSNPN and CDR2 SVGIG (reference sequence). V was clipped by 3 bases and J by 2 bases; unmatched bases: 13. The CDR3 extends over 17 amino acids. CDR3 DNA sequence: TGTGCCTGGAGGTGGACCGGAGGACTAGCGGCGGCCTACGAGCAGTACTTC. Protein sequence: CAWRWTGGLAAAYEQYF.

The V call is TRBV13, the J call TRBJ2-1; D gene unclear. Germline CDR1 and CDR2: PRHDT and FYEKMQ (reference sequence). The germline V and J ends were trimmed by 7 bases and 7 bases, with 20 bases remaining between them. The CDR3 runs to 15 residues. The CDR3 DNA follows: TGTGCCAGCACAGCCCCAAACGGGTTATGGAATGAGCAGTTCTTC. Protein product: CASTAPNGLWNEQFF.

A remark on this clone: Relative to the germline gene, one junction end is altered; a read error may explain this. The chain couples TRBV7-6 to TRBJ2-1, with TRBD2 identical over 9 bases. Germline lookup yields CDR1 SGHVS and CDR2 FNYEAQ. CDR3 length equals 15 residues. CDR3 protein: CASSIAGVSYNEQFF. The CDR3 bases are TGTGCCAGCAGCATAGCGGGAGTATCCTACAATGAGCAGTTCTTC.